This TCR beta chain appears in the sequencing data of a study of OX40 agonist ivuxolimab in advanced cancers. On this clone itself: The junction shows a germline mismatch at one end, possibly a read error.

The CDR3 spans 14 residues. CDR1 and CDR2 (germline): SNHLY, FYNNEI. This table comes from immunoSEQ multiplex PCR, and its TCRdb copy is limited to in-frame clones, with some not included. The sample shows under 80,000 clones, about 93% of them seen only once. This material consisted of CD4+ or CD8+ T cells sorted from blood, taken in a trial of the OX40 agonist ivuxolimab. The TCR was taken from an adult with an advanced solid tumor such as melanoma, head and neck, liver or kidney cancer. The chain couples TRBV2 to TRBJ2-5, with a weak D call TRBD2 (6 bases). The J call may not be correct, given that the DNA end is closer to TRBJ2-7. This CDR3 reads CASRGMDYSSEQYF. The CDR3 nucleotides are TGTGCCAGCAGGGGCATGGACTATTCCTCCGAGCAGTACTTC.